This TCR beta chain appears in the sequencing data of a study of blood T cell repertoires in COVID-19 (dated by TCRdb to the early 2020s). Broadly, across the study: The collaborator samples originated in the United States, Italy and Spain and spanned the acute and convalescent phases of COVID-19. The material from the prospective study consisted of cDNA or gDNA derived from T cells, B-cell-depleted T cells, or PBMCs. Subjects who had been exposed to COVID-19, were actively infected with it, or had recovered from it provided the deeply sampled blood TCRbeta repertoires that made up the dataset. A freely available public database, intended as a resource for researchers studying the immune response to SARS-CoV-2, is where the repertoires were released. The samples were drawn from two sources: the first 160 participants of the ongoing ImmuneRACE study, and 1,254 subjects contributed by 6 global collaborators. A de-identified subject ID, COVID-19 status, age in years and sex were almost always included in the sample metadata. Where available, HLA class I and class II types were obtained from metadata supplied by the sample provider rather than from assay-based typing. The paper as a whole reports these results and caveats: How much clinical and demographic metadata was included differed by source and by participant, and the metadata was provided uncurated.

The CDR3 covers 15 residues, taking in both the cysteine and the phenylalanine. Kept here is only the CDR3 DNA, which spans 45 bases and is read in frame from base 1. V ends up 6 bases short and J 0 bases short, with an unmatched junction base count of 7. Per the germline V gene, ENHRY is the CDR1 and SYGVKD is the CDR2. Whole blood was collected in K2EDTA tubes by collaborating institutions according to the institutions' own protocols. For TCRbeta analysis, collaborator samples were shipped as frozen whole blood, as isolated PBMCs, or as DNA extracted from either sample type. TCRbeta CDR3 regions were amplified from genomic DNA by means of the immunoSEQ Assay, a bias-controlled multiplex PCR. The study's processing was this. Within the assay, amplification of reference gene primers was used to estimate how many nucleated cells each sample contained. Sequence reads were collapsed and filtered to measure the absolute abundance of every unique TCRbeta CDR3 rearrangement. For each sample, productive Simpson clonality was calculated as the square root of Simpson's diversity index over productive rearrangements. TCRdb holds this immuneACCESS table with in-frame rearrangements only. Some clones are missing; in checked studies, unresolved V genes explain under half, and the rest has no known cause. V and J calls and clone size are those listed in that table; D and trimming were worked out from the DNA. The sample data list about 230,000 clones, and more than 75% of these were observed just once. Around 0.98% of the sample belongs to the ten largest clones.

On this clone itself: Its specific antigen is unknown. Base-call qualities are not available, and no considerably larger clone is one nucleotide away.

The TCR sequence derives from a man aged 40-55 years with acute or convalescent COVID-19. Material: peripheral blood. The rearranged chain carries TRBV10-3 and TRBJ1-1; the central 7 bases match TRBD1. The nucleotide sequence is TGTGCCATCAGCTTTGACAGGGATTTGAACACTGAAGCTTTCTTT. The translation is CAISFDRDLNTEAFF.